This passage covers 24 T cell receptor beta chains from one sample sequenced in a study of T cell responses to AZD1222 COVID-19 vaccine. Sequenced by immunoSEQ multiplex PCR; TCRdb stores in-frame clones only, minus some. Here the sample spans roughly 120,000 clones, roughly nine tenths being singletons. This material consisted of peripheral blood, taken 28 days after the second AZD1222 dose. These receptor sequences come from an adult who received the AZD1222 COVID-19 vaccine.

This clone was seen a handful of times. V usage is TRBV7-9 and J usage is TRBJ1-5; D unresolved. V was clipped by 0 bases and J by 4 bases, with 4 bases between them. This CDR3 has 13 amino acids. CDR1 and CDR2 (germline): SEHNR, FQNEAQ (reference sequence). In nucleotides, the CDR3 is TGTGCCAGCAGCTTAGCCAGAAATCAGCCCCAGCATTTT. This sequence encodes CASSLARNQPQHF.

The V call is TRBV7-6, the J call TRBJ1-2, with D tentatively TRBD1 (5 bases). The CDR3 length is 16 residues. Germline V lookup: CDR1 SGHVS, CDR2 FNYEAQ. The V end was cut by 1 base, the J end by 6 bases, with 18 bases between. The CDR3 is CASSLEKGPRVDGYTF. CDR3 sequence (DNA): TGTGCCAGCAGCTTAGAAAAGGGGCCCAGGGTTGATGGCTACACCTTC.

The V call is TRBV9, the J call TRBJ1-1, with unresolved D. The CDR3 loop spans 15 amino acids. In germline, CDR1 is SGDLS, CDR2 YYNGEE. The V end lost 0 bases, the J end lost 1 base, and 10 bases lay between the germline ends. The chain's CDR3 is CASSVAVGQNTEAFF. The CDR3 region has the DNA TGTGCCAGCAGCGTAGCAGTAGGGCAGAACACTGAAGCTTTCTTT.

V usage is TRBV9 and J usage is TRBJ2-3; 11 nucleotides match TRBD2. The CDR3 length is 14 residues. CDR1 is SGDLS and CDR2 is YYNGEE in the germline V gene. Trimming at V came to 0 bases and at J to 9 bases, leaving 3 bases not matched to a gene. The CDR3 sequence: CASSVASGGTTQYF. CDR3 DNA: TGTGCCAGCAGCGTAGCTAGCGGGGGGACCACGCAGTATTTT. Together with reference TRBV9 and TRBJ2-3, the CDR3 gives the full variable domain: DSGVTQTPKHLITATGQRVTLRCSPRSGDLSVYWYQQSLDQGLQFLIQYYNGEERAKGNILERFSAQQFPDLHSELNLSSLELGDSALYFCASSVASGGTTQYFGPGTRLTVL.

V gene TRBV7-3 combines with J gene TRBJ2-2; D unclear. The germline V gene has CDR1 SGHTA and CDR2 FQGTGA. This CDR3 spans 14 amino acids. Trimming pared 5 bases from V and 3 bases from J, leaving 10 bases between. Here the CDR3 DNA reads TGTGCCAGCAGCCCCCCCTTAGACACCGGGGAGCTGTTTTTT. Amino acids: CASSPPLDTGELFF.

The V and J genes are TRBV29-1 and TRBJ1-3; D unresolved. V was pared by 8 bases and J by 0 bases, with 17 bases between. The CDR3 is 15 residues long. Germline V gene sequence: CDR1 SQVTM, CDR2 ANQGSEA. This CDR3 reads CSPQGGYPSGNTIYF. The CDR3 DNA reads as TGCAGCCCCCAAGGTGGCTACCCCTCTGGAAACACCATATATTTT.

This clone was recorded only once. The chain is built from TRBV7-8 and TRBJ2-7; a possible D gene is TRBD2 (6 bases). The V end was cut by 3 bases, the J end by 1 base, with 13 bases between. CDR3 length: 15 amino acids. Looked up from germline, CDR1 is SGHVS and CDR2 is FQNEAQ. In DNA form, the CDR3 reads TGTGCCAGCAGCTTGTTGGCAGGAGGGTCCTACGAGCAGTACTTC. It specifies CASSLLAGGSYEQYF.

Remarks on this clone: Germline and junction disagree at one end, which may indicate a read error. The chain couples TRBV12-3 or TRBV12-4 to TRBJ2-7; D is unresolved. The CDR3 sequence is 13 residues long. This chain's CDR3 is CASSLQPTGLLDF. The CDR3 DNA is TGTGCCAGCAGCCTACAACCGACCGGTCTACTGGACTTC.

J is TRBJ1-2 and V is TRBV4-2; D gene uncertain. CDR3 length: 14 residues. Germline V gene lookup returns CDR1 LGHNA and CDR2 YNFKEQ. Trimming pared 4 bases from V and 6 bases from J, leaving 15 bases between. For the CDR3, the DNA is TGTGCCAGCAGCCCGGAACCCACCTTCGATGGCTACACCTTC. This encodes CASSPEPTFDGYTF.

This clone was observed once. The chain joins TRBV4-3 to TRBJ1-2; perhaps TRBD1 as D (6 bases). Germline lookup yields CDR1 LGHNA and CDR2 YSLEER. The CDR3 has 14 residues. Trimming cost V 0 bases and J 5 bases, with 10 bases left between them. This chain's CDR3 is CASSQDMGTYGYTF. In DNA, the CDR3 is TGCGCCAGCAGCCAAGATATGGGGACATATGGCTACACCTTC.

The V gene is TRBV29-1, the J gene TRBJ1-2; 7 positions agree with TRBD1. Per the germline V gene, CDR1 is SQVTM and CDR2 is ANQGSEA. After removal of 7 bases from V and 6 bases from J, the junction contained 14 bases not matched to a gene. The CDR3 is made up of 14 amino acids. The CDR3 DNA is TGCAGCGCTGTCCGGGACAGAGGGGGAGATGGCTACACCTTC. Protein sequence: CSAVRDRGGDGYTF.

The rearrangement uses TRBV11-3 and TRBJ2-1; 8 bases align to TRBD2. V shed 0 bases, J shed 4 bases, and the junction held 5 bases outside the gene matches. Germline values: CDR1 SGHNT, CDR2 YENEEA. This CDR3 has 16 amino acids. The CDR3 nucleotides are TGTGCCAGCAGCTTAGATAGCGGCGGGGGGTACAATGAGCAGTTCTTC. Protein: CASSLDSGGGYNEQFF.

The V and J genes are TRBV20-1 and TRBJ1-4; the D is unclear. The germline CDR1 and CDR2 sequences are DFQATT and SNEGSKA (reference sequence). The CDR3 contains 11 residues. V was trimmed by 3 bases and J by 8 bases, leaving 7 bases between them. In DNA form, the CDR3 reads TGCAGTGCTAGCGACCCGGAAAAACTGTTTTTT. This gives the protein CSASDPEKLFF.

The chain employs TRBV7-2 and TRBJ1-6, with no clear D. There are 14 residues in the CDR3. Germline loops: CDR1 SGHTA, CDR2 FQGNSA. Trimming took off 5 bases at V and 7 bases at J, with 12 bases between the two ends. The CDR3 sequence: CASSPRHPNSPLHF. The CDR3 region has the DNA TGTGCCAGCAGCCCGAGACACCCCAATTCACCCCTCCACTTT.

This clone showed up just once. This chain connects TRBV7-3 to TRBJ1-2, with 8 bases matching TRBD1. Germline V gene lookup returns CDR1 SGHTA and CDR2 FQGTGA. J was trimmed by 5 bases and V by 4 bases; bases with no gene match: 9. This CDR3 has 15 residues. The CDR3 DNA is TGTGCCAGCAGCTCAGCCGGGACAGGAGTTTATGGCTACACCTTC. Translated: CASSSAGTGVYGYTF.

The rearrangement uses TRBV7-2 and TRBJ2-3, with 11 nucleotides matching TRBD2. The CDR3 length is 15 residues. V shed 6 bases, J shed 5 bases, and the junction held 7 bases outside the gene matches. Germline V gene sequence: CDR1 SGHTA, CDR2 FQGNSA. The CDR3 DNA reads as TGTGCCAGCAGGCTAGCGGGGGGCCAGGGAGATACGCAGTATTTT. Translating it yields CASRLAGGQGDTQYF. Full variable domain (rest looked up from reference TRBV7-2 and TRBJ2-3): GAGVSQSPSNKVTEKGKDVELRCDPISGHTALYWYRQSLGQGLEFLIYFQGNSAPDKSGLPSDRFSAERTGGSVSTLTIQRTQQEDSAVYLCASRLAGGQGDTQYFGPGTRLTVL.

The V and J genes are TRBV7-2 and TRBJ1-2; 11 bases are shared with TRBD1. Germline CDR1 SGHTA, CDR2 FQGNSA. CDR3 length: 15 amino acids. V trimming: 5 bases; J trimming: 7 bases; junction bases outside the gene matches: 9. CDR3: CASSGGSGQGVGYTF. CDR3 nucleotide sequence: TGTGCCAGCAGCGGGGGATCGGGACAGGGGGTTGGCTACACCTTC.

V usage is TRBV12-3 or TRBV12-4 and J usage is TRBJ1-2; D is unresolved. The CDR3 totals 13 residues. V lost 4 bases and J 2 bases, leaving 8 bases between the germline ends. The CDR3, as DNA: TGTGCCAGCAGTTGGAACGGGAACTATGGCTACACCTTC. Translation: CASSWNGNYGYTF.

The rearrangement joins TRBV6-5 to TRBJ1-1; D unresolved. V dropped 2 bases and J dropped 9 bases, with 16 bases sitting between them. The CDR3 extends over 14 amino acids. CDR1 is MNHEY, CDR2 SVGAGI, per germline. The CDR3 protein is CASSYTGRSGQAFF. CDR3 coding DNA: TGTGCCAGCAGTTACACGGGCAGGTCCGGGCAAGCTTTCTTT.

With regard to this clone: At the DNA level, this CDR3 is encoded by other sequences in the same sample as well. This CDR3 is CASSVTGGNQPQHF. The CDR3 coding sequence is TGTGCCAGCAGCGTTACAGGGGGCAATCAGCCCCAGCATTTT. The chain employs TRBV9 and TRBJ1-5; TRBD1 agrees at 7 bases. Germline assignment: CDR1 SGDLS and CDR2 YYNGEE. The CDR3 extends over 14 amino acids. V lost 2 bases and J lost 2; bases outside the gene matches: 1.

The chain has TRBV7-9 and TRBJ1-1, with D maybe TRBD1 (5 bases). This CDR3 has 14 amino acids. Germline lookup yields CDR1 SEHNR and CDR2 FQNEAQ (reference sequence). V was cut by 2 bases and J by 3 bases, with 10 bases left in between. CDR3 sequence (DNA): TGTGCCAGCAGCTTAAAAGCCAGGGACACTGAAGCTTTCTTT. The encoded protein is CASSLKARDTEAFF.

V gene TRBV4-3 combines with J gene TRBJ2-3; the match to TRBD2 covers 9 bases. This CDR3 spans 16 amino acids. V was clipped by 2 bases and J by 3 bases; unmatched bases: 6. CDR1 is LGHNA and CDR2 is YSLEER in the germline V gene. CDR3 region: CASSQRAGGLTDTQYF. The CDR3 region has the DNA TGCGCCAGCAGCCAAAGGGCGGGGGGGCTAACAGATACGCAGTATTTT.

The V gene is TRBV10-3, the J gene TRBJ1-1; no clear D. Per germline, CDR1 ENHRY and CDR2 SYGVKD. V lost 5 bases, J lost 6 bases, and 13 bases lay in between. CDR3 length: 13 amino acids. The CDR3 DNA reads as TGTGCCATCAGTTCCCTACTTAGGGCTGAAGCTTTCTTT. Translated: CAISSLLRAEAFF.

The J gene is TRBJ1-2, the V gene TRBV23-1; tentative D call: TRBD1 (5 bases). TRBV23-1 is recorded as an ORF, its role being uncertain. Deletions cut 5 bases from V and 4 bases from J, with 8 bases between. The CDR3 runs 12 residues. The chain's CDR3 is CASSGRGYGYTF. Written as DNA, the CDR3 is TGCGCCAGCAGTGGTAGGGGCTATGGCTACACCTTC.